The 5 T cell receptor beta chains below come from one sample, sequenced in a study of T-cell reconstitution after alpha-beta-depleted transplantation in children listed by TCRdb under 2016. Libraries were built with PCR. The data were produced on an Illumina HiSeq 2500. Molecular barcoding was employed in the preparation of TCR libraries, with unique molecular identifiers being used to normalize TCRbeta repertoire quantification. Using fastp at Q25 and MiXCR, TCRdb reprocessed the public reads and kept productive beta chains. Under each unique CDR3 protein, matching rows form one entry showing the most common genes and DNA. This sample is represented by approximately 980,000 distinct CDR3 sequences; about 26% of them were singletons. The top ten hold 28% of the sample. The sample's treatment or condition label is to be understood as: allogeneic hematopoietic cell transplantation with graft depleted of TCRalphabeta T cells and CD19 B cells.

The sequencing used PBMCs, mostly from graft donor cells, collected 360 days after TCRalphabeta/CD19-depleted stem cell transplant. The receptors here all came from a boy in the first two years of life who had a stem cell transplant for SCID, so the T cells may come from the graft donor.

J is TRBJ2-7 and V is TRBV11-1, with unresolved D. The ends were cut back, 5 bases at V and 9 bases at J, with 17 bases in the middle. This CDR3 has 13 amino acids. Germline V lookup: CDR1 SGHAT, CDR2 FQDESV (reference sequence). The CDR3: CASSLGLFARQYF. In DNA form, the CDR3 reads TGTGCCAGCAGCCTCGGTCTCTTCGCACGGCAGTACTTC. Full variable domain (outside the CDR3, taken from reference TRBV11-1 and TRBJ2-7): EAEVAQSPRYKITEKSQAVAFWCDPISGHATLYWYRQILGQGPELLVQFQDESVVDDSQLPKDRFSAERLKGVDSTLKIQPAELGDSAMYLCASSLGLFARQYFGPGTRLTVT.

This clonotype has more than one count but fewer than ten. The CDR3: CAISDPRTRSIQETQYF. The CDR3 DNA follows: TGTGCCATCAGTGACCCCCGGACTAGAAGTATCCAAGAGACCCAGTACTTC. V usage is TRBV10-3 and J usage is TRBJ2-5; 7 nucleotides match TRBD2. From germline, CDR1 is ENHRY and CDR2 SYGVKD. The trim removed 3 bases at V and 1 base at J, leaving 11 bases unmatched. The CDR3 extends over 17 amino acids.

Only a few counts were recorded for this clonotype. V gene TRBV7-2 combines with J gene TRBJ2-7, with 8 nucleotides matching TRBD2. From germline, CDR1 is SGHTA and CDR2 FQGNSA. Losses at the gene ends were 0 bases for V and 6 bases for J; bases not matched to a gene: 4. This CDR3 comprises 14 residues. This chain's CDR3 is CASSLAPGTSEQYF. The DNA of the CDR3 is TGTGCCAGCAGCTTAGCCCCTGGGACTAGCGAGCAGTACTTC.

The sample holds a few counts of this clonotype. The chain links TRBV5-1 to TRBJ2-1; D possibly corresponds to TRBD1 (6 bases). CDR1 is SGHRS, CDR2 YFSETQ, per germline. V lost 0 bases and J 9 bases, leaving 13 bases between the germline ends. CDR3 size: 14 residues. Here the CDR3 reads CASSLVSGGAEQFF. CDR3 nucleotides: TGCGCCAGCAGCTTGGTTTCTGGGGGCGCTGAGCAGTTCTTC.

J is TRBJ2-7 and V is TRBV27, with 7 bases that match TRBD1. Germline trimming cut 6 bases from V and 2 bases from J; bases unmatched to any gene: 7. Germline V gene data show CDR1 as MNHEY and CDR2 as SMNVEV (reference sequence). CDR3 length: 14 residues. In DNA form, the CDR3 reads TGTGCCAGCAGCTCGTGGCAGGGGGCCTACGAGCAGTACTTC. This translates into CASSSWQGAYEQYF.